The clone carrying this T cell receptor beta chain showed up just a few times. V trimming: 4 bases; J trimming: 2 bases; junction bases outside the gene matches: 6. From germline, CDR1 is SGDLS and CDR2 YYNGEE. The CDR3 has 16 amino acids. This specimen comes from a study of control samples from healthy donors and cancer patients. TCRdb keeps only in-frame clones here, not all; method: immunoSEQ multiplex PCR. This sample carries 57,000 or so clones, 90% of them seen once, and the ten largest clones take about 6.5%. The chain employs TRBV9 and TRBJ1-3; 10 nucleotides agree with TRBD1. The source of this sequence is a man in his sixties with colorectal cancer. The specimen sequenced was PBMCs. CDR3 in DNA: TGTGCCAGCAGCCCCCGGGGACAGGGGACTGGAAACACCATATATTTT. Its protein is CASSPRGQGTGNTIYF.